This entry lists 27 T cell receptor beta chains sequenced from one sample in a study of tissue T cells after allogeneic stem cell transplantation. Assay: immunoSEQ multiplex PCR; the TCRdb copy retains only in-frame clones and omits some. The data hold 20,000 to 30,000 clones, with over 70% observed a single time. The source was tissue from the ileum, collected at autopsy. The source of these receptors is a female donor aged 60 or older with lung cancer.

CDR3 DNA sequence: TGTGCCAGCAGTTCTGGGACAGAGCGCTATGGCTACACCTTC. It codes for CASSSGTERYGYTF. The chain combines TRBV2 with TRBJ1-2; 7 positions match TRBD1. Unmatched junction bases numbered 7, after V lost 5 bases and J lost 4 bases. Germline-derived CDR1 and CDR2 are SNHLY and FYNNEI. The CDR3 spans 14 residues. The variable domain in full, completed from reference TRBV2 and TRBJ1-2, reads EPEVTQTPSHQVTQMGQEVILRCVPISNHLYFYWYRQILGQKVEFLVSFYNNEISEKSEIFDDQFSVERPDGSNFTLKIRSTKLEDSAMYFCASSSGTERYGYTFGSGTRLTVV.

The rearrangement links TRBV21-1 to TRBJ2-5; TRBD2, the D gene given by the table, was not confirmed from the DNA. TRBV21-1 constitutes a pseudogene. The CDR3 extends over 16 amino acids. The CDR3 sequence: CASSIPHGGDVETQYF. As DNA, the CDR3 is TGTGCCAGCAGCATACCCCACGGTGGAGATGTCGAGACCCAGTACTTC.

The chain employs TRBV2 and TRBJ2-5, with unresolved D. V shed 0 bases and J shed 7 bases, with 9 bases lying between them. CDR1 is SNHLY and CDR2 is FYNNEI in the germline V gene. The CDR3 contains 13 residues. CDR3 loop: CASSEAGIATQYF. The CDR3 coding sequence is TGTGCCAGCAGTGAAGCGGGGATAGCGACCCAGTACTTC.

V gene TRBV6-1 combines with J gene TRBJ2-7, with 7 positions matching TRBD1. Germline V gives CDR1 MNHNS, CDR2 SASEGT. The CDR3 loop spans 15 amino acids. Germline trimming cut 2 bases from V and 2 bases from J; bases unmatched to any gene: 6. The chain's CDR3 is CASSEFYRGTYEQYF. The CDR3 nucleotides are TGTGCCAGCAGTGAATTCTACAGGGGTACCTACGAGCAGTACTTC.

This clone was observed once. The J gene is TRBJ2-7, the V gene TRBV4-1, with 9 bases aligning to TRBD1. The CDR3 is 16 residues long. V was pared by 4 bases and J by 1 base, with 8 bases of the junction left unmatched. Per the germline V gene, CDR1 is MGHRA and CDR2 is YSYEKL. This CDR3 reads CASSLGPQGASYEQYF. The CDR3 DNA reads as TGCGCCAGCAGCCTCGGACCACAGGGGGCTTCCTACGAGCAGTACTTC.

This chain's CDR3 is CASSFFGGEKLFF. CDR3 sequence (DNA): TGTGCCAGCAGCTTTTTTGGGGGTGAAAAACTGTTTTTT. J is TRBJ1-4 and V is TRBV7-2, with D possibly being TRBD1 (5 bases). V was pared by 3 bases and J by 7 bases, with 9 bases between. The CDR3 consists of 13 residues. Germline values: CDR1 SGHTA, CDR2 FQGNSA.

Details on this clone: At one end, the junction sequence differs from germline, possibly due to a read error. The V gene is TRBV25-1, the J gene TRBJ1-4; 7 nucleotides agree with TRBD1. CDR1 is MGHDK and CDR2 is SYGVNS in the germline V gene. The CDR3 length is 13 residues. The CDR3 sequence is CASRDRDREKLFF. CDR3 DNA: TGTGCCAGCCGTGACAGGGATCGAGAAAAACTGTTTTTT.

CDR3 sequence reads: CASSLDGGGSTDTQYF. CDR3 in DNA: TGCGCCAGCAGCTTGGACGGGGGAGGCTCCACAGATACGCAGTATTTT. This chain links TRBV5-1 with TRBJ2-3, with D possibly being TRBD2 (6 bases). Germline V lookup: CDR1 SGHRS, CDR2 YFSETQ. Between the trimmed V and J ends, which lost 0 bases and 2 bases, there was a span of 13 bases. This CDR3 has 16 amino acids.

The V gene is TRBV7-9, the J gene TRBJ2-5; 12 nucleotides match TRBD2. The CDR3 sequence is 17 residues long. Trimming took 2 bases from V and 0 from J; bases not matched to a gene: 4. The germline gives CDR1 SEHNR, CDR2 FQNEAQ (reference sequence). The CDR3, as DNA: TGTGCCAGCAGCTTACGACTAGCGGGAGCTCACCAAGAGACCCAGTACTTC. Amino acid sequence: CASSLRLAGAHQETQYF.

The CDR3 DNA is TGTGCCAGCAGCCAAGGAGGCGGCAGGGCCTACAATGAGCAGTTCTTC. As protein: CASSQGGGRAYNEQFF. This chain uses TRBV14 with TRBJ2-1; tentative D call: TRBD1 (5 bases). Deletions cut 1 base from V and 2 bases from J, with 12 bases between. CDR1 and CDR2 from the germline V gene are SGHDN and FVKESK. The CDR3 has 16 residues.

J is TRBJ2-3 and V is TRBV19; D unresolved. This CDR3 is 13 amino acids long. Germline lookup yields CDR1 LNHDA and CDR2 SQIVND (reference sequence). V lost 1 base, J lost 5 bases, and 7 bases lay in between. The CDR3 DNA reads TGTGCCAGTAGTATAGCAGCCATAGATACGCAGTATTTT. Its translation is CASSIAAIDTQYF.

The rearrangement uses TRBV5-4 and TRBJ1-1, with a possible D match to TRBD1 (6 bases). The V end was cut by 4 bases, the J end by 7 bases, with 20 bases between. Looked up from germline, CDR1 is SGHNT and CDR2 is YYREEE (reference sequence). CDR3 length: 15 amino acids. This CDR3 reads CASSRIGGGGDEAFF. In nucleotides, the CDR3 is TGTGCCAGCAGCCGCATCGGGGGCGGCGGGGATGAAGCTTTCTTT.

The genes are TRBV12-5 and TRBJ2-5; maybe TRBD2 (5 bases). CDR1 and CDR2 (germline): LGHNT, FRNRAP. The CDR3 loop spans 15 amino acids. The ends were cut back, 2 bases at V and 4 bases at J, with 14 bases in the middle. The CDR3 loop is CASGLNAGAVETQYF. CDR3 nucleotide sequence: TGTGCTAGTGGTTTGAATGCGGGTGCGGTAGAGACCCAGTACTTC.

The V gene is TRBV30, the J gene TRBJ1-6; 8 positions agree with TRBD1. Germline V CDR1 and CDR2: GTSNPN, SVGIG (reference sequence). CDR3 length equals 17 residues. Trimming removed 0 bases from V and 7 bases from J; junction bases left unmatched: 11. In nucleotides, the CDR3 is TGTGCCTGGAGTGTACCTCAGGGGGCGCGTTGGAATTCACCCCTCCACTTT. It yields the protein CAWSVPQGARWNSPLHF.

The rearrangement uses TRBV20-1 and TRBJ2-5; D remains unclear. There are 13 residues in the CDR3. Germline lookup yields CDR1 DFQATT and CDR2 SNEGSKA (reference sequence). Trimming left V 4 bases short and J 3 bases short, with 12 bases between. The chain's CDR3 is CSATDGPKETQYF. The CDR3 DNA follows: TGCAGTGCTACTGACGGACCCAAAGAGACCCAGTACTTC.

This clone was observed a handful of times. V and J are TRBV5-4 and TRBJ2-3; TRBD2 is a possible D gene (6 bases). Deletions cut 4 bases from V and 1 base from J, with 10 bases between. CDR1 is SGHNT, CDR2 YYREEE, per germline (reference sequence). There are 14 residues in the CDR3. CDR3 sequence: CASSPGVGTDTQYF. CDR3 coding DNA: TGTGCCAGCAGCCCGGGGGTCGGCACAGATACGCAGTATTTT. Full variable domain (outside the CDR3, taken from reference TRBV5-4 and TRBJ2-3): ETGVTQSPTHLIKTRGQQVTLRCSSQSGHNTVSWYQQALGQGPQFIFQYYREEENGRGNFPPRFSGLQFPNYSSELNVNALELDDSALYLCASSPGVGTDTQYFGPGTRLTVL.

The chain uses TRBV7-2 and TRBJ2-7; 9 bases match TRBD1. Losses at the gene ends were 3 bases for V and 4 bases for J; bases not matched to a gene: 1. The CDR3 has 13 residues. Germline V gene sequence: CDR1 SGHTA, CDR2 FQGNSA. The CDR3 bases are TGTGCCAGCAGCTTCGGGACAGGGTACGAGCAGTACTTC. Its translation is CASSFGTGYEQYF.

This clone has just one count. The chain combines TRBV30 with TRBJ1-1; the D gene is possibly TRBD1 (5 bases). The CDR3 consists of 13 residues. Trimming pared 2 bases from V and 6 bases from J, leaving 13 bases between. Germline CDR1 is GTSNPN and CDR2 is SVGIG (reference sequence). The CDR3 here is CAWSNQGVSEAFF. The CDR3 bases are TGTGCCTGGAGTAACCAGGGAGTCTCTGAAGCTTTCTTT.

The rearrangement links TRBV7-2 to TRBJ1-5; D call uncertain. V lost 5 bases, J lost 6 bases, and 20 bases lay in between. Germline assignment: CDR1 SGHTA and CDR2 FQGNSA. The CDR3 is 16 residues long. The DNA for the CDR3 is TGTGCCAGCAGCGCCACGTATCGGCGACTAGCTCAGCCCCAGCATTTT. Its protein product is CASSATYRRLAQPQHF.

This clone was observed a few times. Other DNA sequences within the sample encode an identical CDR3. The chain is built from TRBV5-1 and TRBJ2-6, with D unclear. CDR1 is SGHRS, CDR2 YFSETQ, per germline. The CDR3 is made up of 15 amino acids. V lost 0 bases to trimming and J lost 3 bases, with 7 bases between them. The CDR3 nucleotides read TGCGCCAGCAGCTTGGTAGGGTTTGGGGCCAACGTCCTGACTTTC. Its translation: CASSLVGFGANVLTF.

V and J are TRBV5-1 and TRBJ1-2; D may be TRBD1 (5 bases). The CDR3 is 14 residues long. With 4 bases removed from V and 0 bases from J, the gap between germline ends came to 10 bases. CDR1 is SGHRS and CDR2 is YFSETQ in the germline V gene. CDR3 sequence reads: CASSRDGPNYGYTF. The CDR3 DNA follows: TGCGCCAGCAGCCGGGACGGACCTAACTATGGCTACACCTTC.

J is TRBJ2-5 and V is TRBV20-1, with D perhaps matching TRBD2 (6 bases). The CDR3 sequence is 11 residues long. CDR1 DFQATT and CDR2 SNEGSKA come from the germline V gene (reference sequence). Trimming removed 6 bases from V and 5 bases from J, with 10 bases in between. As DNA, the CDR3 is TGCAGTGCCGGAGGGCCGGAGACCCAGTACTTC. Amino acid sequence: CSAGGPETQYF.

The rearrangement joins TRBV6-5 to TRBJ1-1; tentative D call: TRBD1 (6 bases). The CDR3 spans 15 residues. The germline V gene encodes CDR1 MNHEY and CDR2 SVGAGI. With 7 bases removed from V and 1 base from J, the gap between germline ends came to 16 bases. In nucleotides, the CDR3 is TGTGCCAGCAACTGGAACAGGGCGGCGAACACTGAAGCTTTCTTT. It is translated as CASNWNRAANTEAFF.

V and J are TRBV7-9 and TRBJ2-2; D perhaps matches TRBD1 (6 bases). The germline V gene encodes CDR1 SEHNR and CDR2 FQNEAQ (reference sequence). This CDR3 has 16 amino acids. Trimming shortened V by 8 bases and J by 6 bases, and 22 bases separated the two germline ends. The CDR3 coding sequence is TGTGCCAGCGCACCCCGAGAAACAGGGCCGGCCGGGGAGCTGTTTTTT. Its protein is CASAPRETGPAGELFF.

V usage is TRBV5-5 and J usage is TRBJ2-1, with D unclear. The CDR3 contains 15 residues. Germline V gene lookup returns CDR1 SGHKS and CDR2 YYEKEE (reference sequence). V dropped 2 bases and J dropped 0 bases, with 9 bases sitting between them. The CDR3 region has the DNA TGTGCCAGCAGCTTTTGGCGTCTCTCCTACAATGAGCAGTTCTTC. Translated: CASSFWRLSYNEQFF.

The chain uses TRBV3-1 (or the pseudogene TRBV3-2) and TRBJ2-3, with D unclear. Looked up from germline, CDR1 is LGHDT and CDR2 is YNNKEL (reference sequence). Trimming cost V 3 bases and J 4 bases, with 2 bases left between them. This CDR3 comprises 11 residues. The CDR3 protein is CASSQSDTQYF. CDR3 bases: TGTGCCAGCAGCCAGTCAGATACGCAGTATTTT.

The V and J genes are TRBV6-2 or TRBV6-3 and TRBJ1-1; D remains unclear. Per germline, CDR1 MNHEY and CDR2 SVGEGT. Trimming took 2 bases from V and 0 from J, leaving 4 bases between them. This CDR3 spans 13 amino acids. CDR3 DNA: TGTGCCAGCAGTTACAATCTGAACACTGAAGCTTTCTTT. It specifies CASSYNLNTEAFF.